This entry lists 6 T cell receptor beta chains sequenced from one sample in a study of control samples from healthy donors and cancer patients. Generated by immunoSEQ multiplex PCR, the TCRdb table keeps only in-frame clones and is missing some. The sample lists around 110,000 clones, over 85% occurring once. Input material: blood. The receptors originated from a man under 40 in good health.

This chain connects TRBV28 to TRBJ2-7; 7 bases are a match to TRBD2. The germline V gene has CDR1 MDHEN and CDR2 SYDVKM. The CDR3 extends over 15 amino acids. Germline trimming cut 6 bases from V and 2 bases from J; bases unmatched to any gene: 10. CDR3 amino acids: CASRNIRLAPYEQYF. The CDR3 DNA follows: TGTGCCAGCAGAAATATAAGACTAGCACCCTACGAGCAGTACTTC.

The V call is TRBV7-2, the J call TRBJ1-5; D gene unclear. The length of the CDR3 is 15 residues. V was clipped by 1 base and J by 4 bases, with 11 bases between them. Germline V CDR1 and CDR2: SGHTA, FQGNSA. The CDR3, as DNA: TGTGCCAGCAGCTTAGTAGCAGGCTTAAATCAGCCCCAGCATTTT. Its translation is CASSLVAGLNQPQHF.

V gene TRBV2 combines with J gene TRBJ1-2, with D possibly being TRBD1 (5 bases). V lost 6 bases and J 3 bases, leaving 11 bases between the germline ends. The CDR3 covers 13 residues. The germline CDR1 and CDR2 sequences are SNHLY and FYNNEI. CDR3 nucleotides: TGTGCCAGCAGGGGGCGTCCCCACTATGGCTACACCTTC. It is translated as CASRGRPHYGYTF.

This chain connects TRBV10-1 to TRBJ2-3; D assignment may be TRBD1 or TRBD2 (6 bases each). Germline CDR1 is WNHNN and CDR2 is SYGVQD (reference sequence). V lost 0 bases to trimming and J lost 2 bases, with 9 bases between them. The CDR3 runs 15 residues. In DNA, the CDR3 is TGCGCCAGCAGTGAGTCCGGGGGCATCACAGATACGCAGTATTTT. Protein: CASSESGGITDTQYF.

The chain couples TRBV28 to TRBJ2-3; 7 nucleotides agree with TRBD1. Per germline, CDR1 MDHEN and CDR2 SYDVKM. With V trimmed by 3 bases and J by 7 bases, 16 bases remained unmatched. The CDR3 contains 17 residues. The CDR3 coding sequence is TGTGCCAGCAGTTTGCCTACCCAAGGGGACAGCTCGTATACGCAGTATTTT. Encoded protein: CASSLPTQGDSSYTQYF.

The rearrangement joins TRBV15 to TRBJ1-2; 7 bases agree with TRBD1. J was trimmed by 7 bases and V by 1 base; bases with no gene match: 9. Germline CDR1 and CDR2: LNHNV and YYDKDF (reference sequence). There are 15 residues in the CDR3. CDR3 bases: TGTGCCACCAGCAGAGGATCGGGCAGGGGGGTTGGCTACACCTTC. It yields the protein CATSRGSGRGVGYTF.